This entry lists 3 T cell receptor beta chains sequenced from one sample in a study of blood T cell repertoires in COVID-19. This table comes from immunoSEQ multiplex PCR, and its TCRdb copy is limited to in-frame clones, with some not included. The sample lists 88,000 or so clones; approximately 86% were seen once. The source material was peripheral blood. All receptors come from a man in his 60s with acute or convalescent COVID-19.

Here the CDR3 reads CASSASGRTYNEQFF. The CDR3 DNA reads TGTGCCAGCAGTGCTAGCGGGAGGACCTACAATGAGCAGTTCTTC. This chain uses TRBV6-6 with TRBJ2-1; the match to TRBD2 covers 11 bases. This CDR3 is built from 15 residues. In germline, CDR1 is MNHNY, CDR2 SVGAGI (reference sequence). After removal of 5 bases from V and 2 bases from J, the junction contained 2 bases not matched to a gene.

V is TRBV28 and J is TRBJ1-5, with D unresolved. The CDR3 runs 14 residues. Germline V lookup: CDR1 MDHEN, CDR2 SYDVKM. Trimming cost V 6 bases and J 4 bases, with 13 bases left between them. The CDR3, as DNA: TGTGCCAGCAGAAAGTTGGTCCAGAATCAGCCCCAGCATTTT. Its translation: CASRKLVQNQPQHF.

V gene TRBV10-3 combines with J gene TRBJ2-3, with 9 bases that match TRBD1. The CDR3 has 16 residues. V lost 10 bases and J lost 0; bases outside the gene matches: 11. The V gene's germline CDR1 is ENHRY and CDR2 SYGVKD. The DNA of the CDR3 is TGTGCCACTTACAATAAAGGACAGGGGAGCACAGATACGCAGTATTTT. It translates to CATYNKGQGSTDTQYF.